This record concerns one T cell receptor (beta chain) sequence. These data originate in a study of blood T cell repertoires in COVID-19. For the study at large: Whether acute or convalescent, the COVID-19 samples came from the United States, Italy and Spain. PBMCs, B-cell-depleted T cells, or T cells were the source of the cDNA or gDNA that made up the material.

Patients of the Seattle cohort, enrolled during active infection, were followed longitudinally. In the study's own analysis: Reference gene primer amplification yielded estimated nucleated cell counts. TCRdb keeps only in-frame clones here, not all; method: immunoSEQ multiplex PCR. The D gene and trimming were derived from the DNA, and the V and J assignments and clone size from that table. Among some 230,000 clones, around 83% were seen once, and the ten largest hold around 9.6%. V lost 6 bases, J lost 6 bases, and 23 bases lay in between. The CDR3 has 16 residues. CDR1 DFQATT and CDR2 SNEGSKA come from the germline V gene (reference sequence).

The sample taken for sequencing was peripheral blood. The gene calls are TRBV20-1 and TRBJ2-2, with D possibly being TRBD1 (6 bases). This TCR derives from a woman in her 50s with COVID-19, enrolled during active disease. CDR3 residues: CSASNYREPLAGELFF. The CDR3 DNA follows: TGCAGTGCCAGTAATTACAGGGAACCCTTGGCCGGGGAGCTGTTTTTT.